At least ten counts were recorded for the clone carrying this T cell receptor (beta chain). Its antigen is not identified. Other DNA sequences within the sample encode an identical CDR3. No treatment had been given to any patient before thyroid surgery. Under the authors' procedure: Across clinicopathological groups, CDR3 differences served as the basis for building a distant-metastasis classifier for papillary thyroid cancer. TCRdb recomputed clones from the PCR reads via MiXCR. What appears here as the V and J calls and clone size reflects TCRdb's work, not the paper's. The sample holds approximately 84,000 clones; 15% are singletons and the top ten take 3.6%. These data come from a study of metastatic and nonmetastatic thyroid tumors. Looking at the study overall: Repertoires from malignant and benign thyroid patients were compared across blood and tumor or nodule tissue.

There are 15 residues in the CDR3. Germline V gene sequence: CDR1 MNHNS, CDR2 SASEGT. V dropped 0 bases and J dropped 4; count of bases not matched to a gene: 0. Study-wide points: Significantly greater TCR beta diversity was reportedly found in malignant thyroid tumors than in benign nodules (in blood and tumor).

The chain couples TRBV6-1 to TRBJ1-4, with 9 nucleotides matching TRBD1. The TCR was taken from a female donor with papillary thyroid cancer or a benign thyroid nodule (not recorded which). Some clones in this sample may be carry-over from other donors' samples. Sequencing used blood. The CDR3 here is CASSEAGQGNEKLFF. DNA for the CDR3: TGTGCCAGCAGTGAAGCGGGACAGGGTAATGAAAAACTGTTTTTT.